What follows are 2 T cell receptor beta chains derived from one specimen sequenced in a study of cytomegalovirus exposure and HLA in healthy donors. The primer mix had 60 Vbeta and 13 Jbeta primers. Measured with immunoSEQ multiplex PCR; TCRdb has only the in-frame clones, and not every one. The profile shows 150,000 to 200,000 clones, 62% of them singletons. The sample consisted of PBMCs. The receptors were sampled from a man between 35 and 55 years old in good health and CMV-seronegative.

The chain is built from TRBV7-2 and TRBJ2-7, with D possibly being TRBD2 (6 bases). Between the trimmed V and J ends, which lost 5 bases and 0 bases, there was a span of 11 bases. The CDR3 extends over 14 amino acids. CDR1 is SGHTA, CDR2 FQGNSA, per germline. CDR3 in DNA: TGTGCCAGCAGCGTCAGCGGGTACTCCTACGAGCAGTACTTC. Protein: CASSVSGYSYEQYF.

The count of this clone is one. The V and J genes are TRBV4-2 and TRBJ2-7; 8 positions agree with TRBD2. CDR1 LGHNA and CDR2 YNFKEQ come from the germline V gene. The CDR3 has 17 residues. J was trimmed by 2 bases and V by 1 base; bases with no gene match: 10. In nucleotides, the CDR3 is TGTGCCAGCAGCCAAGTCGTGGTAGCGGGGACCCCCTACGAGCAGTACTTC. This gives the protein CASSQVVVAGTPYEQYF.